The rows below give T cell receptor beta chains drawn from one sample of a study of T cells in Graves' hyperthyroidism and ophthalmopathy. TCRdb re-derived calls from the multiplex PCR reads in MiXCR, one entry per CDR3 protein. Of 500,000 to 600,000 distinct CDR3 sequences in the sample, roughly 50% were seen once. What was sequenced was peripheral blood or thyroid tissue (not recorded which). The receptors were gathered from an adult woman with Graves' disease, either hyperthyroidism or ophthalmopathy (not recorded which). The CDR3 runs from the conserved cysteine through the conserved F or W. Each record gives: J gene, V gene, D gene, clone size, CDR3 DNA, CDR3 protein. The D gene is left open where the match is weak. Expanded clones are given a class, and other clones once, few, many or no size at all.

>TRBJ2-7|TRBV2|-|many
TGTGCCAGCAGTGAATCCAGGACCTCCGCCGCGACGGAGCAGTACTTC
CASSESRTSAATEQYF
>TRBJ1-2|TRBV6-5|TRBD1|-
TGTGCCAGCAGGACCGGGACAGGGTTGGACTATGGCTACACCTTC
CASRTGTGLDYGYTF
>TRBJ2-1|TRBV10-3|TRBD1|few
TGTGCCATCAGCCTGGACAGGGCGGTTGTCTTC
CAISLDRAVVF
>TRBJ1-3|TRBV28|-|few
TGTGCCAGCAGTTTAGCAGGGTCTGGGGCGGGAAACACCATATATTTT
CASSLAGSGAGNTIYF
>TRBJ1-1|TRBV6-5|-|few
TGTGCCAGCAGTTACGACCGGGGGTTTGTAGGCACTGAAGCTTTCTTT
CASSYDRGFVGTEAFF
>TRBJ1-1|TRBV7-3|-|many
TGTGCCAGCAGTGAACGGCGGAACACTGAAGCTTTCTTT
CASSERRNTEAFF
>TRBJ1-1|TRBV7-9|-|few
TGTGCCAGCAGCTCGGATGAACCGCGCGCTTTCTTT
CASSSDEPRAFF
>TRBJ2-7|TRBV20-1|-|many
TGCAGTGCTAGCGCCTGGGGGATCTCATCCTACGAGCAGTACTTC
CSASAWGISSYEQYF
>TRBJ1-1|TRBV15|-|few
TGTGCCACAAAAGCAGCTCAGCGGAACACTGAAGCTTTCTTT
CATKAAQRNTEAFF
>TRBJ1-5|TRBV9|-|few
TGTGCCAGCAGCGTAACAGGATTAAGCAATCAGCCCCAGCATTTT
CASSVTGLSNQPQHF
>TRBJ1-5|TRBV5-6|-|-
TGTGCCAGCAGCTTGGAGGTTCAGCATTTT
CASSLEVQHF
>TRBJ2-2|TRBV20-1|-|-
TGCAGTGCTAGTATTTGGGAGGACGGGGAGCTGTTTTTT
CSASIWEDGELFF
>TRBJ2-7|TRBV28|TRBD2|-
TGTGCCAATCCCCGGACGGGAGGGTACGAGCAGTACTTC
CANPRTGGYEQYF
>TRBJ2-5|TRBV7-3|-|-
TGCGCCAGCAGCCGAGAGGCAGGGATGCAGACCCAGTACTTC
CASSREAGMQTQYF
>TRBJ2-6|TRBV7-9|TRBD1|many
TGTGCCAGCAGCTCCGGGACAGGTGGGACTGGGGCCAACGTCCTGACTTTC
CASSSGTGGTGANVLTF
>TRBJ2-7|TRBV5-1|-|-
TGCGCCAGCAGCCTCGGAACAGGAAAAGTCTACGAGCAGTACTTC
CASSLGTGKVYEQYF